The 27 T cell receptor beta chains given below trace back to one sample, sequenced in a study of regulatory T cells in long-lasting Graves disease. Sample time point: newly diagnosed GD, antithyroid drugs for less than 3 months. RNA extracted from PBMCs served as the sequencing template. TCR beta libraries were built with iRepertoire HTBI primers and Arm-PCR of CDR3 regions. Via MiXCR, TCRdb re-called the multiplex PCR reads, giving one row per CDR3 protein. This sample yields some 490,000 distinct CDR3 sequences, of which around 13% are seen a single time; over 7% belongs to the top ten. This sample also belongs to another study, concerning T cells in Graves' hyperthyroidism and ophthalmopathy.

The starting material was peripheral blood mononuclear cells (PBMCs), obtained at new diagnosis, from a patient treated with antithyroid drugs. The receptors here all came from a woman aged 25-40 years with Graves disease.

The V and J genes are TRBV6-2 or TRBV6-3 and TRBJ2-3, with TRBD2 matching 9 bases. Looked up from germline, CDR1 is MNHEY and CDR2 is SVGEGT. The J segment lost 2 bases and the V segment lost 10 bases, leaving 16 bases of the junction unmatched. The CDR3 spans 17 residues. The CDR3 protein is CAITPLAGLPLTDTQYF. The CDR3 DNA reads TGTGCCATCACACCCCTAGCGGGACTACCACTCACAGATACGCAGTATTTT.

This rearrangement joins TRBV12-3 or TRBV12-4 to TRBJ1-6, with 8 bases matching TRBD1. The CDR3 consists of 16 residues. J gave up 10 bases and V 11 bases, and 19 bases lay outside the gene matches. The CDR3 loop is CASSRGAGGWNSPLHF. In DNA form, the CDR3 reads TGTGCCTCCTCGAGGGGGGCAGGGGGCTGGAACTCACCCCTCCACTTT.

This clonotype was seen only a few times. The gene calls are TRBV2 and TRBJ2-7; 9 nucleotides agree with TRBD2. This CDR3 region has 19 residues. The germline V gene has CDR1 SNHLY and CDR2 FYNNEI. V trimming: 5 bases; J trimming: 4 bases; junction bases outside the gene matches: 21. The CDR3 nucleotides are TGTGCCAGCAGTCCAGGGCTTTTGGATAGCGGGAGCTCCGGGTACGAGCAGTACTTC. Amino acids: CASSPGLLDSGSSGYEQYF.

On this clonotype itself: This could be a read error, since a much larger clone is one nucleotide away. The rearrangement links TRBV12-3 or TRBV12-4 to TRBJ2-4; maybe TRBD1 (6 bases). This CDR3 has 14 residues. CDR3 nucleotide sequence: TGTGCCAGCAACGGACAGCTAGCCAAAGACATTCAGTACTTC. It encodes CASNGQLAKDIQYF.

The CDR3 region has the DNA TGTGCCAGCAGCATGACAGCTAATCAGCCCCAGCATTTT. Protein sequence: CASSMTANQPQHF. The chain is built from TRBV7-8 and TRBJ1-5, with a tentative D call TRBD1 (5 bases). Germline assignment: CDR1 SGHVS and CDR2 FQNEAQ. Trimming removed 5 bases from V and 4 bases from J, with 9 bases in between. The CDR3 spans 13 residues.

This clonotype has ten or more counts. The CDR3 DNA sequence: TGCAGTGCTAGCCGGAGAGTAAACTATGGCTACACCTTC. It yields the protein CSASRRVNYGYTF. The chain combines TRBV20-1 with TRBJ1-2, with D unresolved. CDR1 is DFQATT and CDR2 is SNEGSKA in the germline V gene (reference sequence). The CDR3 has 13 amino acids. V lost 3 bases and J 2 bases, leaving 10 bases between the germline ends.

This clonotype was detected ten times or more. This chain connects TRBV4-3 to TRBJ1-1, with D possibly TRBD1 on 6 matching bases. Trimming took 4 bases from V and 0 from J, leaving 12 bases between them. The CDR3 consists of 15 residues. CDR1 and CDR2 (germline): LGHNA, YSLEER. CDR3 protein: CASSPHSGVNTEAFF. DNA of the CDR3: TGCGCCAGCAGCCCTCATTCAGGGGTGAACACTGAAGCTTTCTTT.

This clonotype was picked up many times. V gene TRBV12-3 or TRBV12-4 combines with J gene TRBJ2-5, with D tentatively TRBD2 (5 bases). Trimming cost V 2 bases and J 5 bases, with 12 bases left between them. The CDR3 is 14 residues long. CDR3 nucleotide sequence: TGTGCCAGCAGTTTATCCCAGCGGCAGGAGACCCAGTACTTC. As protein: CASSLSQRQETQYF.

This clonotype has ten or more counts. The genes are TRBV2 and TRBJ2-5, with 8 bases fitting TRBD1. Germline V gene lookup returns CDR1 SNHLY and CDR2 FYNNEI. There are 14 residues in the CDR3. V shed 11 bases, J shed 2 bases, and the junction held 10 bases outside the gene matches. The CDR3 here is CAATTGERQETQYF. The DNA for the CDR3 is TGTGCCGCAACGACAGGGGAGAGGCAAGAGACCCAGTACTTC.

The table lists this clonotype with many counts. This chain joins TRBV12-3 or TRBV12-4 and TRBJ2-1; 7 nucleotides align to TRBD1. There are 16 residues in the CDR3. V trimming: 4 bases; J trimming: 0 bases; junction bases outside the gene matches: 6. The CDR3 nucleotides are TGTGCCAGCAGTTCCCCGACAGGGAGCTCCTACAATGAGCAGTTCTTC. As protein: CASSSPTGSSYNEQFF.

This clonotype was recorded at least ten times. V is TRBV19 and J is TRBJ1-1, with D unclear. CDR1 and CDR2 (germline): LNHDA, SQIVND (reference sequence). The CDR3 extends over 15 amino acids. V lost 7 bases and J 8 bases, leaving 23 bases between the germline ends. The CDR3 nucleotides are TGTGCCAGTATCCCTTCGGCGGCCGCCACACCCGAAGCTTTCTTT. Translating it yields CASIPSAAATPEAFF.

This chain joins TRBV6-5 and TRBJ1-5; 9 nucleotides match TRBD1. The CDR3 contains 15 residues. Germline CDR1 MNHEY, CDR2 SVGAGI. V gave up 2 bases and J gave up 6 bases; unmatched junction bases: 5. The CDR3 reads CASSYGQGQGQPQHF. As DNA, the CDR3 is TGTGCCAGCAGTTACGGACAGGGGCAGGGTCAGCCCCAGCATTTT.

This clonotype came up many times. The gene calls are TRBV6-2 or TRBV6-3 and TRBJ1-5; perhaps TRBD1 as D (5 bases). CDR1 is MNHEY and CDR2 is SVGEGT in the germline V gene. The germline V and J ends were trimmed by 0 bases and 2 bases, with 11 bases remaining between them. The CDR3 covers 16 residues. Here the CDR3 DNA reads TGTGCCAGCAGTTACTCGAGCAGAGGGGGCAATCAGCCCCAGCATTTT. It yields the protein CASSYSSRGGNQPQHF.

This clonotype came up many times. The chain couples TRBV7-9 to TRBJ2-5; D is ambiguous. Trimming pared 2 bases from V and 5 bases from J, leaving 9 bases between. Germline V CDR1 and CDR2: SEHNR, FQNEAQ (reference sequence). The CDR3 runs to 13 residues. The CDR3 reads CASSLSSAETQYF. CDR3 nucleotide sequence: TGTGCCAGCAGCTTATCGTCGGCGGAGACCCAGTACTTC.

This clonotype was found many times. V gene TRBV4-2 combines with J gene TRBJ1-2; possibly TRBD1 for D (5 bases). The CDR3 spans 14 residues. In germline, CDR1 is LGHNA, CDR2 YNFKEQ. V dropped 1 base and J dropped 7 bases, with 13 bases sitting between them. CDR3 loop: CASSQAGDPGGYTF. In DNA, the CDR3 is TGTGCCAGCAGCCAAGCTGGGGACCCCGGTGGCTACACCTTC.

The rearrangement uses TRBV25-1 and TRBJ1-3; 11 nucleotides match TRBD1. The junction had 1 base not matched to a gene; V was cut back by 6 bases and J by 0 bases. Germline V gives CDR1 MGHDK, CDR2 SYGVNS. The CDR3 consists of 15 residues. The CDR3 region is CASRGQGVSGNTIYF. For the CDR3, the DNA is TGTGCCAGCAGGGGACAGGGGGTCTCTGGAAACACCATATATTTT.

CDR3 sequence reads: CASIEGRVQETQYF. The CDR3 coding sequence is TGTGCCAGCATTGAGGGTAGGGTGCAAGAGACCCAGTACTTC. The chain couples TRBV5-5 to TRBJ2-5; D might be TRBD2 (5 bases). Germline loops: CDR1 SGHKS, CDR2 YYEKEE (reference sequence). The CDR3 covers 14 residues. Trimming took 6 bases from V and 2 from J, leaving 14 bases between them.

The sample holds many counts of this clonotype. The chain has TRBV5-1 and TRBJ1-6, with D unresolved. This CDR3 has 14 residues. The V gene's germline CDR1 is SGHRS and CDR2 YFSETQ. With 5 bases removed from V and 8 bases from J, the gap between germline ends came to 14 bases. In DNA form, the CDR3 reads TGCGCCAGCAGGATGGCTAGGGCCGATTCACCCCTCCACTTT. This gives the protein CASRMARADSPLHF.

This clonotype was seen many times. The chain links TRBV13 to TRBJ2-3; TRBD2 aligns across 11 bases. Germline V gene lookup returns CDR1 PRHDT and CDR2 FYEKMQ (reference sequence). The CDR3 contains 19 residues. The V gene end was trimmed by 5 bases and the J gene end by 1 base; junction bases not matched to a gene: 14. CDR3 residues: CASSHGAASGRRGTDTQYF. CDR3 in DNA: TGTGCCAGCAGCCACGGAGCCGCTAGCGGGAGGAGGGGCACAGATACGCAGTATTTT.

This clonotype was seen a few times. For the CDR3, the DNA is TGTGCCAGCAGCTTGAAACTGGCGGGGAATTCCTACGAGCAGTACTTC. It encodes CASSLKLAGNSYEQYF. V usage is TRBV5-4 and J usage is TRBJ2-7; the D gene is possibly TRBD2 (6 bases). Trimming left V 1 base short and J 1 base short, with 15 bases between. This CDR3 has 16 amino acids. Germline V gene data show CDR1 as SGHNT and CDR2 as YYREEE (reference sequence).

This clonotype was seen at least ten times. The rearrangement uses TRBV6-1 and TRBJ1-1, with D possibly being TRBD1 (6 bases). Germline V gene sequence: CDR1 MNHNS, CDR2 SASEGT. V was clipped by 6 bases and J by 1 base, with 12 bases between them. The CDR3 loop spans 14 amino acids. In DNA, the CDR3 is TGTGCCAGCAGATATGGACAGCAGAACACTGAAGCTTTCTTT. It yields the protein CASRYGQQNTEAFF.

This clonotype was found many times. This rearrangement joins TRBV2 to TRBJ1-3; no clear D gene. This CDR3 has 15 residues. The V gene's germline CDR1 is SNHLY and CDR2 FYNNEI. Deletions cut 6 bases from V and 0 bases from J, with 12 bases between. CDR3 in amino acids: CASREALSSGNTIYF. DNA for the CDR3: TGTGCCAGCAGGGAGGCGCTTAGCTCTGGAAACACCATATATTTT. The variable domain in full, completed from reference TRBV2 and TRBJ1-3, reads EPEVTQTPSHQVTQMGQEVILRCVPISNHLYFYWYRQILGQKVEFLVSFYNNEISEKSEIFDDQFSVERPDGSNFTLKIRSTKLEDSAMYFCASREALSSGNTIYFGEGSWLTVV.

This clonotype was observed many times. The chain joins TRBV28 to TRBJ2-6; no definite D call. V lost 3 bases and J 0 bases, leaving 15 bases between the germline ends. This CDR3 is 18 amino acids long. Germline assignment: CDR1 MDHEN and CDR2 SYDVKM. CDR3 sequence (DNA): TGTGCCAGCAGTTTGGACCCCAGACCTAGCTCTGGGGCCAACGTCCTGACTTTC. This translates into CASSLDPRPSSGANVLTF.

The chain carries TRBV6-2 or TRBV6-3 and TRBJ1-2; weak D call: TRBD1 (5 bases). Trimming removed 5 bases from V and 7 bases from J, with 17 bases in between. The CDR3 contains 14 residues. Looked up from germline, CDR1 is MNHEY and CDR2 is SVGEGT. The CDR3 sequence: CASSERGHLSGYTF. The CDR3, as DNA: TGTGCCAGCAGTGAACGGGGCCATTTGAGTGGCTACACCTTC.

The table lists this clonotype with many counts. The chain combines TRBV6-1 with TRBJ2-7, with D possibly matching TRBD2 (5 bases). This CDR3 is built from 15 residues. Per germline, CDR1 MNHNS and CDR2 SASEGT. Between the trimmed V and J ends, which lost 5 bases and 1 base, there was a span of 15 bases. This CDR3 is CASSLTSGVSYEQYF. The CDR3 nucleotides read TGTGCCAGCAGTCTTACTTCCGGGGTATCCTACGAGCAGTACTTC.

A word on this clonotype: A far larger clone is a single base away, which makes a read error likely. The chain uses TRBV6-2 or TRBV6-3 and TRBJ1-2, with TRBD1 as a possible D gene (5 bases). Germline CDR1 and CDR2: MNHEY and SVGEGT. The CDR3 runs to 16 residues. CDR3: CDSTAPPGRKSYGYTF. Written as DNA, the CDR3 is TGTGACAGCACCGCGCCTCCGGGACGAAAATCCTATGGCTACACCTTC.

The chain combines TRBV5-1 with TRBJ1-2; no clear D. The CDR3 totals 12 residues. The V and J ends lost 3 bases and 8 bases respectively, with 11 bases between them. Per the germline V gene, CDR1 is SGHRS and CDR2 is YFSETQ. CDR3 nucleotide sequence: TGCGCCAGCAGCTACGAATTTGAAGGCTACACCTTC. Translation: CASSYEFEGYTF.